This T cell receptor beta chain was profiled in a study of PD-1 blockade in classical Hodgkin lymphoma. Study results and limitations: Baseline TCR diversity was reportedly lower in newly diagnosed patients than in healthy donors. It was reported as lower still in relapsed/refractory patients. Whoever responded completely had baseline diversity much like that seen in newly diagnosed patients.

This table comes from immunoSEQ multiplex PCR, and its TCRdb copy is limited to in-frame clones, with some not included. The table has around 27,000 clones, approximately 82% seen once; the top ten hold around 10%. Worth noting for this clone: The antigen is undetermined.

Each and every patient relapsed after autologous stem cell transplantation, and patients got differing brentuximab vedotin exposure. Complete response, partial response or progressive disease constituted the best response categories observed. Germline V gene lookup returns CDR1 SGHDT and CDR2 YYEEEE. V was shortened by 2 bases and J by 2 bases, with 10 bases between the two germline ends. The CDR3 is 14 amino acids. The sample here was peripheral blood mononuclear cells (PBMCs), taken before the second cycle of nivolumab. The chain has TRBV5-6 and TRBJ1-2, with no clear D. The clonotype was recovered from a human donor with classical Hodgkin lymphoma. CDR3 in DNA: TGTGCCAGCAGCTTCGCGTTCCAGAACTATGGCTACACCTTC. As protein: CASSFAFQNYGYTF.